This T cell receptor (beta chain) came from a study of T cell clonotyping in hematopoietic cell transplantation (dated by TCRdb to the early 2020s). General notes on the study: Pretransplant recipient samples were obtained after cytoreduction. A total of fewer than 150 blood samples were gathered in the study from roughly 40 consecutive transplant recipients along with their related donors. Patient recruitment ran from late 2015 to early 2017, and follow-up continued until September 2020 or death. Overall study outcomes, separate from this receptor: Broader posttransplant TCR repertoire diversity was predicted by donor and pretransplant recipient Inverse Simpson Index values. A decrease in recipient TCR diversity was observed after transplant, and a progressive increase in pathologically expanded clonotypes was seen from day 30 to day 180. Overlap with donor repertoires was found for only a small fraction of recipient repertoires, with over 97% found to appear de novo at the given depth. The sample size was limited and the cells went unsorted, which meant the CD4 and CD8 repertoire contributions could not be told apart.

The meaning of the sample's time point label: recipient sample about 28 days before transplant, after cytoreduction. Blood from recipients was drawn about 28 days before transplant and again at days 30, 100 and 180 after transplant. Nuclei Lysis Solution was used to extract genomic DNA from fresh or cryopreserved unfractionated peripheral blood mononuclear cells. TCR beta CDR3 regions were amplified from genomic DNA with the immunoSEQ assay, a bias-controlled multiplex PCR using V- and J-specific primers. In a second PCR step, the CDR3 amplicons were tagged with a proprietary barcode plus Illumina adapter sequences. An Illumina MiSeq instrument was used for sequencing of the CDR3 libraries. The original pipeline was this. Export and quality control were handled in immunoSEQ Analyzer 3.0, while downstream analyses relied on R Bioconductor and Immunarch. Only productive rearrangements in the normalized downsampled data set were used to calculate repertoire metrics. Clonotypes larger than 5 templates in the normalized cohort were defined as pathologically expanded. Repertoire diversity was measured with the Inverse Simpson Index. To capture all clonotypes, CMV-specificity analyses were performed on the non-normalized data set. The immuneACCESS repertoire file appears here via TCRdb, limited to in-frame rearrangements. These files lack a portion of the clones; in checked studies, under half of the deficit traces to unresolved V genes, and the cause of the others is not known. From that table come the V and J calls and clone size; the DNA was used to work out D and trimming. The sample table holds tens of thousands of clones, of which more than 70% were seen once. Less than 6.5% of the sample is taken by the ten largest.

CDR1 and CDR2 are drawn from the germline V gene: MNHEY, SVGAGI. Spanning cysteine to phenylalanine, the CDR3 consists of 15 amino acids. Only the CDR3 DNA stays, 45 bases, in frame from base 1. Germline trimming amounts to 6 bases on V and 7 bases on J, with 10 as the count of junction bases outside the gene matches. About this clone: Its specific antigen is unknown. No quality values exist for individual bases; no much larger clone is one base distant.

The sequences come from peripheral blood mononuclear cells, collected before stem cell transplant. The receptor's source is a man between 50 and 59 years old with myelodysplastic syndrome. Some clones in this sample may be carry-over from other donors' samples. The V and J segments used are TRBV6-5 and TRBJ2-1; 9 central bases correspond to TRBD1. The CDR3 corresponds to CASRDRDRDGNEQFF. The nucleotide sequence reads TGTGCCAGCAGGGACCGGGACAGGGACGGAAATGAGCAGTTCTTC.